Reported below is one T cell receptor (beta chain). The protocol was immunoSEQ multiplex PCR, while the TCRdb copy is restricted to in-frame clones and leaves out a portion. Found here are about 240,000 clones, around 89% of them singletons; the top ten hold about 4%. The sample belongs to a study of blood T cell repertoires in COVID-19. Germline V CDR1 and CDR2: KGHSH, LQKENI. The CDR3 covers 13 residues. Trimming cost V 4 bases and J 9 bases, with 13 bases left between them. The sample comprised PBMCs or T cells enriched from blood (not recorded which). The receptor was derived from a woman aged 25 to 39 who had recovered from COVID-19. The chain uses TRBV18 and TRBJ2-1; no clear D gene. This chain's CDR3 is CASSRLEASEQFF. The CDR3, as DNA: TGTGCCAGCTCACGTTTAGAGGCTAGTGAGCAGTTCTTC.